A single sample is the source of the 19 T cell receptor beta chains below, sequenced in a study of cytomegalovirus exposure and HLA in healthy donors. PCR amplification relied on 60 Vbeta primers (plus 13 Jbeta primers). Here immunoSEQ multiplex PCR was the method, and the copy in TCRdb shows in-frame clones only, minus some. The sample holds 250,000 to 350,000 clones, over 85% seen once. The sample consisted of PBMCs. All receptors come from a woman aged 18-29 years in good health and CMV-seronegative.

The V call is TRBV5-6, the J call TRBJ1-3; TRBD1 is a possible D gene (6 bases). Trimming removed 4 bases at V and 4 bases at J, with 15 bases between. Germline lookup yields CDR1 SGHDT and CDR2 YYEEEE. The CDR3 loop spans 15 amino acids. The CDR3 sequence: CASSHVVQGGNTIYF. The DNA for the CDR3 is TGTGCCAGCAGCCATGTAGTGCAGGGGGGAAACACCATATATTTT.

About this clone: The same CDR3 is also encoded by other DNA sequences in this sample. The V gene is TRBV9, the J gene TRBJ2-2, with 8 bases matching TRBD1. The V gene's germline CDR1 is SGDLS and CDR2 YYNGEE. CDR3 length: 16 amino acids. J gave up 4 bases and V 3 bases, and 8 bases lay outside the gene matches. The CDR3 protein is CASSADRGLGTGELFF. CDR3 bases: TGTGCCAGCAGCGCCGACAGGGGATTGGGCACCGGGGAGCTGTTTTTT.

V and J are TRBV14 and TRBJ1-1; no reliable D call. The CDR3 loop spans 16 amino acids. Germline lookup yields CDR1 SGHDN and CDR2 FVKESK. The V and J ends lost 0 bases and 0 bases respectively, with 11 bases between them. This CDR3 is CASSQEGRWLNTEAFF. CDR3 in DNA: TGTGCCAGCAGCCAAGAGGGGAGGTGGTTGAACACTGAAGCTTTCTTT.

This chain joins TRBV14 and TRBJ1-2; the D gene is possibly TRBD1 (5 bases). CDR3 size: 18 residues. Trimming pared 4 bases from V and 0 bases from J, leaving 21 bases between. Looked up from germline, CDR1 is SGHDN and CDR2 is FVKESK. The CDR3 nucleotides are TGTGCCAGCAGCCCGGGTCCGTATGCGGACATCTCTAACTATGGCTACACCTTC. It translates to CASSPGPYADISNYGYTF.

The chain uses TRBV5-6 and TRBJ2-1; no firm D call. Germline V lookup: CDR1 SGHDT, CDR2 YYEEEE. Between the trimmed V and J ends, which lost 1 base and 0 bases, there was a span of 5 bases. There are 14 residues in the CDR3. The DNA for the CDR3 is TGTGCCAGCAGCTTGCCGAGCTCCTACAATGAGCAGTTCTTC. Translation: CASSLPSSYNEQFF.

This rearrangement joins TRBV11-2 to TRBJ2-2; 8 positions match TRBD1. Looked up from germline, CDR1 is SGHAT and CDR2 is FQNNGV. Trimming at V came to 4 bases and at J to 1 base, leaving 2 bases not matched to a gene. This CDR3 contains 15 residues. CDR3 amino acids: CASSSGTGNTGELFF. In DNA form, the CDR3 reads TGTGCCAGCAGCTCCGGGACAGGGAACACCGGGGAGCTGTTTTTT.

The chain carries TRBV6-6 and TRBJ2-5; 9 positions agree with TRBD2. The CDR3 loop spans 13 amino acids. The junction had 7 bases not matched to a gene; V was cut back by 10 bases and J by 4 bases. Germline CDR1 reads MNHNY; CDR2 reads SVGAGI (reference sequence). CDR3 loop: CATLAGAGETQYF. DNA for the CDR3: TGTGCCACATTAGCGGGGGCAGGAGAGACCCAGTACTTC.

The CDR3 region is CASSQRGMSMGGYTF. In DNA, the CDR3 is TGCGCCAGCAGTCAAAGGGGGATGTCTATGGGGGGCTACACCTTC. V is TRBV23-1 and J is TRBJ1-2; maybe TRBD1 (6 bases). TRBV23-1 is known as an ORF, though its function is uncertain. CDR3 length: 15 amino acids. V lost 2 bases to trimming and J lost 8 bases, with 18 bases between them.

The chain is built from TRBV9 and TRBJ2-7, with D perhaps TRBD1 (6 bases). Germline CDR1 reads SGDLS; CDR2 reads YYNGEE. The CDR3 length is 15 residues. V shed 0 bases and J shed 0 bases, with 10 bases lying between them. The CDR3 bases are TGTGCCAGCAGCGTAGAGGGACAATTCTCCTACGAGCAGTACTTC. Residues: CASSVEGQFSYEQYF.

This sequence joins TRBV7-3 and TRBJ2-5; TRBD1 matches at 7 bases. The last part of the DNA fits TRBJ2-7 better; the J call may be wrong. This CDR3 has 19 amino acids. Germline loops: CDR1 SGHTA, CDR2 FQGTGA. In DNA, the CDR3 is TGTGCCAGCAGCTTCGTCCAATTGACCGGGACAGCCTTTTCCTACGAGCAGTACTTC. Amino acids: CASSFVQLTGTAFSYEQYF.

The chain is built from TRBV2 and TRBJ1-1, with D possibly matching TRBD1 (6 bases). The germline CDR1 and CDR2 sequences are SNHLY and FYNNEI. Deletions cut 8 bases from V and 4 bases from J, with 17 bases between. The CDR3 contains 14 residues. The chain's CDR3 is CASEPPNRATEAFF. The CDR3 coding sequence is TGTGCCAGCGAACCTCCAAACAGGGCCACTGAAGCTTTCTTT.

J is TRBJ2-1 and V is TRBV5-1; 13 nucleotides agree with TRBD2. This CDR3 contains 15 residues. CDR1 and CDR2 from the germline V gene are SGHRS and YFSETQ. With 4 bases clipped from V and 5 bases from J, the junction kept 3 bases outside the gene matches. CDR3 DNA: TGCGCCAGCAGCGGGGGGACTAGCGGGGACAATGAGCAGTTCTTC. Protein: CASSGGTSGDNEQFF.

This clone was counted a single time. The rearrangement uses TRBV6-1 and TRBJ2-5; a possible D gene is TRBD2 (5 bases). The DNA end lines up better with TRBJ2-7; the J call may be wrong. Per germline, CDR1 MNHNS and CDR2 SASEGT. The CDR3 is 13 residues long. CDR3 bases: TGTGCCAGCAGTGAAAGGGAGTGGTACGAGCAGTACTTC. This encodes CASSEREWYEQYF.

CDR3 sequence (DNA): TGTGCCAGCAGCTCGGGACTAGACTACTACGAGCAGTACTTC. It encodes CASSSGLDYYEQYF. The rearrangement links TRBV7-8 to TRBJ2-7; the match to TRBD2 covers 8 bases. This CDR3 has 14 residues. Germline CDR1 SGHVS, CDR2 FQNEAQ. J lost 3 bases, V lost 4 bases, and 5 bases had no gene match.

The chain links TRBV7-6 to TRBJ2-7, with D possibly matching TRBD1 (5 bases). The CDR3 consists of 14 residues. The germline V and J ends were trimmed by 2 bases and 2 bases, with 10 bases remaining between them. CDR1 SGHVS and CDR2 FNYEAQ come from the germline V gene. CDR3 DNA: TGTGCCAGCAGCTTAAGTCAGGGAACCTACGAGCAGTACTTC. This translates into CASSLSQGTYEQYF.

The chain carries TRBV14 and TRBJ1-2; 9 positions agree with TRBD1. Germline CDR1 is SGHDN and CDR2 is FVKESK. V lost 6 bases to trimming and J lost 8 bases; unmatched junction nucleotides: 10. CDR3 length: 14 amino acids. CDR3: CASRQSSTGGGYTF. The CDR3 DNA is TGTGCCAGCAGGCAATCCAGTACAGGGGGCGGCTACACCTTC.

The rearrangement joins TRBV6-1 to TRBJ1-6; D gene unclear. The CDR3 has 15 amino acids. Germline V gene lookup returns CDR1 MNHNS and CDR2 SASEGT. Trimming took 1 base from V and 8 from J, leaving 12 bases between them. The CDR3 reads CASSEETEGYSPLHF. The DNA for the CDR3 is TGTGCCAGCAGTGAAGAAACGGAGGGTTATTCACCCCTCCACTTT.

CDR3 in DNA: TGTGCCTGGAGTGTAACAGTAAACACTGAAGCTTTCTTT. Translation gives CAWSVTVNTEAFF. This chain connects TRBV30 to TRBJ1-1; D call uncertain. The length of the CDR3 is 13 residues. Germline CDR1 reads GTSNPN; CDR2 reads SVGIG (reference sequence). Deletions cut 0 bases from V and 2 bases from J, with 7 bases between.

Only one count was recorded for this clone. The DNA for the CDR3 is TGCGCCAGCAGTGAAATTAGCGGGGGATCCGACGAGCAGTACTTC. Residues: CASSEISGGSDEQYF. The chain recombines TRBV10-2 with TRBJ2-7; 9 bases are a match to TRBD2. This CDR3 has 15 residues. After removal of 3 bases from V and 5 bases from J, the junction contained 8 bases not matched to a gene. Germline V gene sequence: CDR1 WSHSY, CDR2 SAAADI.